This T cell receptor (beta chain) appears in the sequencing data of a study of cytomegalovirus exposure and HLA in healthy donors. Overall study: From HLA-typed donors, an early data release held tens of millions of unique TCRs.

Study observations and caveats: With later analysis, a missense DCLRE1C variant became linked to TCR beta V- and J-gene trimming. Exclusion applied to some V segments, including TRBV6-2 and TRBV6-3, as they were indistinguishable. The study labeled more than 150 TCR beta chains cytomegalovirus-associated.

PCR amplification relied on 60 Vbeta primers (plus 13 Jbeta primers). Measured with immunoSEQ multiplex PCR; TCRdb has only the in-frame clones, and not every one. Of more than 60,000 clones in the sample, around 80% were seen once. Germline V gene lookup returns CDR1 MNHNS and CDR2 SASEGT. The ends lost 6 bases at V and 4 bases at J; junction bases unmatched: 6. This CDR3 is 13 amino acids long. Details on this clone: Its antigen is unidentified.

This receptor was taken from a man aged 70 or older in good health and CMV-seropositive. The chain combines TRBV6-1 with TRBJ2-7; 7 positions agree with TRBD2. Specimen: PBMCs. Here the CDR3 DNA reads TGTGCCAGCAGGGCGGGAGAATTATACGAGCAGTACTTC. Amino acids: CASRAGELYEQYF.